This TCR beta chain was documented in a study of Graves' ophthalmopathy and Graves' hyperthyroidism. Study observations and caveats: In blood, most expanded thyroid clonotypes above 0.001 frequency were also detected.

In this sample, this clonotype turned up many times. Its cognate antigen is unknown. Over 18 months of follow-up, stable hyperthyroidism required that no ophthalmopathy appear. Newly diagnosed hyperthyroidism donors, aged 18 to 65, duration under 2 months. Clinical symptoms, serum thyroxine, TRAb, thyroid ultrasound and orbital computed tomography were relied on for diagnosis. RNA transcripts were the template, and TCR beta CDR3 regions were amplified from them. Second-round multiplex PCR followed a first-round RT-PCR using HTBI primers. TCRdb analysed the multiplex PCR reads with MiXCR anew, one entry per CDR3 protein. The repertoire holds 500,000 to 700,000 distinct CDR3 sequences, roughly 20% seen once, with more than 5.5% in the top ten. The J segment lost 7 bases and the V segment lost 10 bases, leaving 5 bases of the junction unmatched. CDR1 is MDHEN and CDR2 is SYDVKM in the germline V gene. The CDR3 consists of 11 residues.

The sequenced sample consisted of peripheral blood. The V and J genes are TRBV28 and TRBJ2-5; TRBD2 agrees at 8 bases. This receptor was taken from a woman between 18 and 30 years old with stable Graves' hyperthyroidism. Some clones in this sample may be carry-over from other donors' samples. The CDR3 loop reads CATDGGGTQYF. In DNA, the CDR3 is TGTGCCACCGACGGGGGGGGGACCCAGTACTTC.